This paragraph covers one T cell receptor beta chain sequence. Its antigen is as yet unknown. This entry is derived from a study of vaccination effects on CD4 cells after COVID-19. The V and J ends lost 5 bases and 2 bases respectively, with 7 bases between them. The V gene's germline CDR1 is SGHRS and CDR2 YFSETQ. This CDR3 has 12 amino acids. The table came from immunoSEQ multiplex PCR; TCRdb's copy has only in-frame clones and leaves some out. The sample consists of 45,000 to 60,000 clones, around three quarters of them appearing once. After roughly ten days in culture, the CD4+ T cells were isolated. Nobody among the vaccine recipients had prior SARS-CoV-2 infection (nucleocapsid antibodies were negative). Researchers swapped half the medium for IL-2 medium on both days 3 and 7.

The source material was CD4+ T cells from PBMCs cultured without peptide, sampled before COVID-19 vaccination. The receptor was derived from a human donor who received a COVID-19 vaccine. This chain joins TRBV5-1 and TRBJ1-1; D uncertain. The CDR3 loop is CASSSGNTEAFF. The CDR3 DNA reads TGCGCCAGCAGTTCAGGTAACACTGAAGCTTTCTTT. The entire variable domain, with the rest obtained from reference TRBV5-1 and TRBJ1-1, is as follows: KAGVTQTPRYLIKTRGQQVTLSCSPISGHRSVSWYQQTPGQGLQFLFEYFSETQRNKGNFPGRFSGRQFSNSRSEMNVSTLELGDSALYLCASSSGNTEAFFGQGTRLTVV.